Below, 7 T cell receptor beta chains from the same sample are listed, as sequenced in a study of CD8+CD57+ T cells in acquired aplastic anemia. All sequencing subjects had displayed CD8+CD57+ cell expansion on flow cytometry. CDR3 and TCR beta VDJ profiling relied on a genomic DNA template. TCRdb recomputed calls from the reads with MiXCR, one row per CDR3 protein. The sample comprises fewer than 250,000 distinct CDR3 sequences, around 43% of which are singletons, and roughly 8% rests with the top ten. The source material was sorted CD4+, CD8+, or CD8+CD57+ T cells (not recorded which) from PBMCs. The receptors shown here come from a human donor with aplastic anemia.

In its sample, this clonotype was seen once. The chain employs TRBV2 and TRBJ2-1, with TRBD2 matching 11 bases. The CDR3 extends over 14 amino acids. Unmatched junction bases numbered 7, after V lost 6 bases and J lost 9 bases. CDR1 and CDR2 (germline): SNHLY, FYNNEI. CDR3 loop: CASRVAGGAGEQFF. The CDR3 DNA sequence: TGTGCCAGCAGGGTAGCGGGGGGGGCGGGTGAGCAGTTCTTC.

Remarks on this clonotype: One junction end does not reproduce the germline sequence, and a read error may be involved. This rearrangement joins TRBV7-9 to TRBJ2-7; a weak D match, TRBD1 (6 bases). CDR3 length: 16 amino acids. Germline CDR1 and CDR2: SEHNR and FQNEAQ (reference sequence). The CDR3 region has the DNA TGTGCCAGCAGTTCCCAAAAACAGGGACCATCATACGAGCAGCACTTC. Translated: CASSSQKQGPSYEQHF.

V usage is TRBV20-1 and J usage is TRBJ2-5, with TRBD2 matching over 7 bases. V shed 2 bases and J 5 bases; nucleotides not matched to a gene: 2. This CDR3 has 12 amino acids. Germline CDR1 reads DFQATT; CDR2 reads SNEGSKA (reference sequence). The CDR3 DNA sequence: TGCAGTGCTAGAATAGCGGGTGAGACCCAGTACTTC. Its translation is CSARIAGETQYF.

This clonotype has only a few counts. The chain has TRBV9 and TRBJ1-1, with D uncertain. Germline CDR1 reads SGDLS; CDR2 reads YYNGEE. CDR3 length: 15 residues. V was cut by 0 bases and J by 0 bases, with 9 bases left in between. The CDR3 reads CASSVGGRMNTEAFF. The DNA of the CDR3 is TGTGCCAGCAGCGTAGGCGGCAGGATGAACACTGAAGCTTTCTTT.

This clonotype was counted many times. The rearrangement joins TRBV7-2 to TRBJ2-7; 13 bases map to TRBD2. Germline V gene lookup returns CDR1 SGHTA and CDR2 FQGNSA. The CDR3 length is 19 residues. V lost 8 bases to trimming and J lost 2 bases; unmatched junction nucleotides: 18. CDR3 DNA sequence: TGTGCCAGCCCTAAGACGCCTCCGGGACTAGCGGGGCCCACCTACGAGCAGTACTTC. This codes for CASPKTPPGLAGPTYEQYF.

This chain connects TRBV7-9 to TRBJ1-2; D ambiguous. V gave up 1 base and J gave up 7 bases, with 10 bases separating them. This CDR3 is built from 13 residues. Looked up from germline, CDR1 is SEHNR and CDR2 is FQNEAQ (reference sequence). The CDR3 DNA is TGTGCCAGCAGCTTAGAGGCCAGTGCTGGCTACACCTTC. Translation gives CASSLEASAGYTF.

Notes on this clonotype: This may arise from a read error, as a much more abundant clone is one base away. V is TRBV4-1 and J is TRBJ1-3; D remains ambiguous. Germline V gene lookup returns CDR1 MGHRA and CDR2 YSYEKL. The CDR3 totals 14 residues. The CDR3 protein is CASSQDRSGNTMYF. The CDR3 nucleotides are TGCGCCAGCAGCCAAGACAGGAGTGGAAACACCATGTATTTT.